The 12 T cell receptor beta chains below come from one sample, sequenced in a study of blood T cell repertoires in COVID-19 (dated by TCRdb to the early 2020s). The library was obtained by the immunoSEQ multiplex PCR assay. This is the immuneACCESS table as TCRdb keeps it, with only in-frame sequences that have V and J called. A part of the clones is gone; compared with another copy, unresolved V genes explain less than half, and the rest is unexplained. This sample is represented by about 210,000 clones; approximately 86% of them were singletons. The ten largest clones add up to about 4.5% of the sample. The sample was PBMCs or T cells enriched from blood (not recorded which). The receptors shown here come from a woman aged 30 to 39 who had been exposed to COVID-19.

This clone was observed many times. The sample has other DNA sequences that encode this CDR3 too. The rearrangement links TRBV27 to TRBJ2-3; 7 nucleotides agree with TRBD1. The germline V gene has CDR1 MNHEY and CDR2 SMNVEV (reference sequence). After removal of 2 bases from V and 3 bases from J, the junction contained 5 bases not matched to a gene. The CDR3 totals 15 residues. CDR3 residues: CASSLRGGWTDTQYF. The CDR3 DNA sequence: TGTGCCAGCAGTTTAAGAGGGGGCTGGACAGATACGCAGTATTTT.

The rearrangement uses TRBV7-3 and TRBJ2-1; D perhaps matches TRBD2 (5 bases). The germline V gene has CDR1 SGHTA and CDR2 FQGTGA. Trimming cost V 2 bases and J 6 bases, with 14 bases left between them. The CDR3 runs 15 residues. The chain's CDR3 is CASSLGPGGGNEQFF. DNA of the CDR3: TGTGCCAGCAGCTTAGGGCCTGGAGGTGGCAATGAGCAGTTCTTC.

The chain recombines TRBV3-1 (or the pseudogene TRBV3-2) with TRBJ1-1; D is possibly TRBD1 (6 bases). V was clipped by 3 bases and J by 1 base, with 9 bases between them. CDR1 is LGHDT and CDR2 is YNNKEL in the germline V gene (reference sequence). CDR3 length: 14 amino acids. This CDR3 reads CASSQSDRNTEAFF. The DNA of the CDR3 is TGTGCCAGCAGCCAGTCGGACAGGAACACTGAAGCTTTCTTT.

The rearrangement uses TRBV2 and TRBJ2-5, with D perhaps matching TRBD2 (7 bases). V lost 8 bases and J lost 5, with 21 bases in between. CDR1 and CDR2 from the germline V gene are SNHLY and FYNNEI. The CDR3 extends over 15 amino acids. CDR3 residues: CASSLERGRGETQYF. Here the CDR3 DNA reads TGTGCCAGCTCTCTCGAACGGGGGAGGGGGGAGACCCAGTACTTC.

The chain has TRBV29-1 and TRBJ1-1; no reliable D call. Germline V CDR1 and CDR2: SQVTM, ANQGSEA. The V end lost 2 bases, the J end lost 7 bases, and 8 bases lay between the germline ends. CDR3 length: 11 amino acids. CDR3: CSVEKVGEAFF. The CDR3 DNA follows: TGCAGCGTTGAAAAAGTCGGTGAAGCTTTCTTT.

J is TRBJ2-5 and V is TRBV9; TRBD2 might be the D (6 bases). Germline V CDR1 and CDR2: SGDLS, YYNGEE. Trimming removed 4 bases from V and 1 base from J, with 8 bases in between. CDR3 length equals 13 residues. The CDR3 DNA follows: TGTGCCAGCAGCACGCGGGGCCAAGAGACCCAGTACTTC. This translates into CASSTRGQETQYF.

The chain has TRBV7-2 and TRBJ2-2; 10 positions agree with TRBD2. The ends lost 1 base at V and 6 bases at J; junction bases unmatched: 5. CDR3 length equals 16 residues. Germline V gene lookup returns CDR1 SGHTA and CDR2 FQGNSA. The CDR3 nucleotides are TGTGCCAGCAGCTTAGTAGCGAGCGGGGGGGCCGGGGAGCTGTTTTTT. Its protein is CASSLVASGGAGELFF.

This chain links TRBV29-1 with TRBJ1-2; 9 nucleotides line up with TRBD1. The ends lost 6 bases at V and 3 bases at J; junction bases unmatched: 5. Germline lookup yields CDR1 SQVTM and CDR2 ANQGSEA. This CDR3 is built from 13 residues. The CDR3, as DNA: TGCAGCGTCAAGGGACAGGGTTACTATGGCTACACCTTC. Translated, it gives CSVKGQGYYGYTF.

This rearrangement joins TRBV28 to TRBJ1-6, with a possible D match to TRBD1 (6 bases). V was trimmed by 3 bases and J by 9 bases, leaving 9 bases between them. The germline V gene has CDR1 MDHEN and CDR2 SYDVKM. This CDR3 region has 13 residues. The CDR3: CASSFAGVSPLHF. CDR3 nucleotides: TGTGCCAGCAGTTTCGCAGGGGTTTCACCCCTCCACTTT.

The rearrangement links TRBV7-2 to TRBJ1-1, with D unresolved. V lost 4 bases and J lost 1, with 7 bases in between. Looked up from germline, CDR1 is SGHTA and CDR2 is FQGNSA. The length of the CDR3 is 13 residues. This CDR3 is CASSSLRNTEAFF. CDR3 sequence (DNA): TGTGCCAGCAGCTCCCTAAGGAACACTGAAGCTTTCTTT.

The chain joins TRBV5-1 to TRBJ2-5; D may be TRBD2 (6 bases). The V gene lost 4 bases and the J gene lost 1 base, with 14 bases spanning the gap. The CDR3 length is 15 residues. Germline V CDR1 and CDR2: SGHRS, YFSETQ. CDR3 DNA: TGCGCCAGCAGCCACCTCTGGGGACTCCAAGAGACCCAGTACTTC. Translation gives CASSHLWGLQETQYF.

V usage is TRBV3-1 (or the pseudogene TRBV3-2) and J usage is TRBJ1-4, with D unresolved. Per germline, CDR1 LGHDT and CDR2 YNNKEL (reference sequence). CDR3 length: 16 residues. Trimming shortened V by 4 bases and J by 0 bases, and 12 bases separated the two germline ends. CDR3 sequence (DNA): TGTGCCAGCAGCCCCATGAAGGGAGCAACTAATGAAAAACTGTTTTTT. Protein sequence: CASSPMKGATNEKLFF.